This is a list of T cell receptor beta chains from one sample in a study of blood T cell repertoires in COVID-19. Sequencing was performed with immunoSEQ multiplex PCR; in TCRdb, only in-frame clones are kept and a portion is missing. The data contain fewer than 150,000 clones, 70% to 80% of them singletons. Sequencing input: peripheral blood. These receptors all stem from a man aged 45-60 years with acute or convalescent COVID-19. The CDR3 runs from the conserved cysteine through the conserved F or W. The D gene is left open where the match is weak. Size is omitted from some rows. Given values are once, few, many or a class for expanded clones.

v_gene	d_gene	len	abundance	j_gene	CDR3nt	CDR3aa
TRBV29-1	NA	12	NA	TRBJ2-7	TGCAGCGCTCGTGGAGTATCCTACGAGCAGTACTTC	CSARGVSYEQYF
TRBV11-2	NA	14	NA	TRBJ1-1	TGTGCCAGCCGCTACAGGGTCTCGAACACTGAAGCTTTCTTT	CASRYRVSNTEAFF
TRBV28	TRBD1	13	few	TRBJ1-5	TGTGCCAGCAGTGACAGGGGCGGTCAGCCCCAGCATTTT	CASSDRGGQPQHF
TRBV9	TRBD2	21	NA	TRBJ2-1	TGTGCCAGCAGCGATTCGACGGGCCTAACTAGCGATAGACCCTTATACAATGAGCAGTTCTTC	CASSDSTGLTSDRPLYNEQFF
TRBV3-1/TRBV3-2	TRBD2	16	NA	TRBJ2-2	TGTGCCAGCAGCACAGTAGCGGGGGGGAACACCGGGGAGCTGTTTTTT	CASSTVAGGNTGELFF
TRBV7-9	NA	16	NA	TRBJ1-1	TGTGCCAGCAGCCCGACGAGAGGGATTAAGAACACTGAAGCTTTCTTT	CASSPTRGIKNTEAFF
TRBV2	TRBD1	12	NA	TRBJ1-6	TGTGCCAGCACCGTACTCCAGGGGGCCCTCCACTTT	CASTVLQGALHF
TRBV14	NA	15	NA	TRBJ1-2	TGTGCCAGCAGAGCCTCGTCCGATAACAACTATGGCTACACCTTC	CASRASSDNNYGYTF
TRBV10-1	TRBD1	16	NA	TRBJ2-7	TGCGCCAGCAGTGAGGGGGTACCGGGACAGGGCTACGAGCAGTACTTC	CASSEGVPGQGYEQYF
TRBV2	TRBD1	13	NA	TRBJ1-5	TGTGCCAGCTCGACAGGGGGCGGGCAGCCCCAGCATTTT	CASSTGGGQPQHF
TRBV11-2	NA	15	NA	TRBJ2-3	TGTGCCAGCAGCTCCGGGGTGGGGAGCACAGATACGCAGTATTTT	CASSSGVGSTDTQYF
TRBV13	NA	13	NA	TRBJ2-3	TGTGCCAGCAGCTTTGCGAGCACAGATACGCAGTATTTT	CASSFASTDTQYF
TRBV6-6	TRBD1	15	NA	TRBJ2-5	TGTGCCAGCAGGACAGGGGCTGGGTACCAAGAGACCCAGTACTTC	CASRTGAGYQETQYF
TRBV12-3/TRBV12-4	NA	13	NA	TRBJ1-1	TGTGCCAGCAGTCCCCGAATGAGGACTGAAGCTTTCTTT	CASSPRMRTEAFF
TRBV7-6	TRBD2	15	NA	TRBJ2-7	TGTGCCAGCAGCTTAGCGACTAGCGGGCTCAACGAGCAGTACTTC	CASSLATSGLNEQYF
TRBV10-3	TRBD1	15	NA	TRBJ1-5	TGTGCCATCAGTGAGGAGGACAGGAGCAATCAGCCCCAGCATTTT	CAISEEDRSNQPQHF
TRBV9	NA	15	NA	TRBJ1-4	TGTGCCAGCAGCGTTGGAGCGGTGGGTAATGAAAAACTGTTTTTT	CASSVGAVGNEKLFF
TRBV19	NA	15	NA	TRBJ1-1	TGTGCCAGTACCAAACTTGGGGGCGCGGGCACTGAAGCTTTCTTT	CASTKLGGAGTEAFF
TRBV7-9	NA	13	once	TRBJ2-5	TGTGCCAGCAGCTTAGGAGGGCAAGAGACCCAGTACTTC	CASSLGGQETQYF
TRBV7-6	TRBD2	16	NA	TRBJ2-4	TGTGCCAGCAGCCTCCGACCTTCTAGCGGGAGAGACATTCAGTACTTC	CASSLRPSSGRDIQYF
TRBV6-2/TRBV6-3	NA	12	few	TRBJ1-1	TGTGCCAGCAGCCTGGGACTCCTGGAGGCTTTCTTT	CASSLGLLEAFF
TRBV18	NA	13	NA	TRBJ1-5	TGTGCCAGCTCACCCCAGAACAATCAGCCCCAGCATTTT	CASSPQNNQPQHF
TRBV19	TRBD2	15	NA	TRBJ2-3	TGTGCCAGTAGTATGGCGGGAGAAGGGCCAGATACGCAGTATTTT	CASSMAGEGPDTQYF
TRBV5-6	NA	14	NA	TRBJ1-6	TGTGCCAGCAGCCGCGACAGCGAGAATTCACCCCTCCACTTT	CASSRDSENSPLHF
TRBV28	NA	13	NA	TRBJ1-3	TGTGCCAGCAGTGAGATTTCTGGAAACACCATATATTTT	CASSEISGNTIYF
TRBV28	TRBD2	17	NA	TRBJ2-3	TGTGCCAGCAGTTTATATTCTAGCGGGTTTGACCCAGATACGCAGTATTTT	CASSLYSSGFDPDTQYF
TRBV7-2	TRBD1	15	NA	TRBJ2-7	TGTGCCAGCAGCTTAGGGAACCAGGGGGCGCGGGAGCAGTACTTC	CASSLGNQGAREQYF
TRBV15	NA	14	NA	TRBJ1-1	TGTGCCACCCGGAACGGACACTTCAACACTGAAGCTTTCTTT	CATRNGHFNTEAFF